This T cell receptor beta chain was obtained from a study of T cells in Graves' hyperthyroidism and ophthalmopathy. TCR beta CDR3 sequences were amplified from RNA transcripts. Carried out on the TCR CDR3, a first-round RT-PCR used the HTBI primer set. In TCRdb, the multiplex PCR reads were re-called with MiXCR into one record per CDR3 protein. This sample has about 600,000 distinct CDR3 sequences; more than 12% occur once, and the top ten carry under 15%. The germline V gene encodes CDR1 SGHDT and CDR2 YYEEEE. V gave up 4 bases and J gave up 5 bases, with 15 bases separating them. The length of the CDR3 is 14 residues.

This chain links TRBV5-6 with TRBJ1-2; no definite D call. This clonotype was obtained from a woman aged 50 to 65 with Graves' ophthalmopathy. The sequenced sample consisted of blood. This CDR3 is CASSVTTQLYGYTF. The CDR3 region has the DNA TGTGCCAGCAGCGTGACAACTCAACTTTATGGCTACACCTTC.